The sample holds many counts of the clone carrying this T cell receptor beta chain. Its antigen is undetermined. The source of the sample is a study of T cells in Graves' hyperthyroidism and ophthalmopathy. It was RNA transcripts that yielded the amplified TCR beta CDR3 regions. First-round RT-PCR of the TCR CDR3 relied on the HTBI primer set. TCRdb processed the multiplex PCR reads anew with MiXCR; each CDR3 protein has one entry. The sample consists of around 600,000 distinct CDR3 sequences, approximately 42% of them appearing once. Notes on the study in general: Within blood appeared most thyroid clonotypes that had expanded above 0.001. Model output signaled ophthalmopathy a median roughly 6.1 months ahead of onset.

Lactation, pregnancy, other autoimmune disease or uncontrolled infection excluded patients. In making diagnoses, clinical symptoms, serum thyroxine and TRAb, thyroid ultrasound and orbital computed tomography were all used. The CDR3 contains 13 residues. The germline CDR1 and CDR2 sequences are SNHLY and FYNNEI. V was cut by 7 bases and J by 2 bases, with 11 bases left in between. The receptor comes from an adult man with Graves' disease, either hyperthyroidism or ophthalmopathy (not recorded which). The sample was peripheral blood or thyroid tissue (not recorded which). V gene TRBV2 combines with J gene TRBJ1-2; no firm D call. CDR3: CASKGGGNYGYTF. Here the CDR3 DNA reads TGTGCCAGCAAGGGTGGAGGGAACTATGGCTACACCTTC.